Sequencing of this T cell receptor beta chain was carried out in a study of regulatory T cells in long-lasting Graves disease. Time point indicated: newly diagnosed GD, antithyroid drugs for less than 3 months. The TCR library used RNA extracted from PBMCs. At least ten counts were recorded for this clonotype. Germline lookup yields CDR1 KGHSH and CDR2 LQKENI. This CDR3 has 14 amino acids. V dropped 6 bases and J dropped 4 bases, with 13 bases sitting between them. Researchers made TCR beta libraries by using iRepertoire HTBI primers and running Arm-PCR on CDR3 regions. MiXCR, applied by TCRdb to the multiplex PCR reads, yields one record per CDR3 protein. The sample holds some 250,000 distinct CDR3 sequences, roughly 18% seen once. Another study also made use of these data, one on T cells in Graves' hyperthyroidism and ophthalmopathy.

This chain uses TRBV18 with TRBJ1-5; D perhaps matches TRBD1 (6 bases). Here the sequenced sample was peripheral blood mononuclear cells (PBMCs), taken at new diagnosis, from a patient treated with antithyroid drugs. This sequence was found in a young woman with Graves disease. The CDR3, as DNA: TGTGCCAGCTCCGAACAGGGTGGGAATCAGCCCCAGCATTTT. It encodes CASSEQGGNQPQHF.